This TCR beta chain was identified during a study of metastatic and nonmetastatic thyroid tumors. Study summary: The authors compared repertoires across blood and tumor or nodule tissue from malignant and benign thyroid patients.

This CDR3 region has 15 residues. With V trimmed by 8 bases and J by 5 bases, 11 bases remained unmatched. In germline, CDR1 is MNHEY, CDR2 SVGEGT. Per the study methods: Across clinicopathological groups, CDR3 differences served as the basis for building a distant-metastasis classifier for papillary thyroid cancer. MiXCR reprocessed the PCR reads for TCRdb. TCRdb, not the authors, supplied the V and J calls. The data hold some 40,000 clones, with 15% to 20% observed a single time. All patients were treatment-naive before thyroid surgery. The receptor was derived from a female donor with papillary thyroid cancer or a benign thyroid nodule (not recorded which). Some clones in this sample may be carry-over from other donors' samples. The specimen sequenced was blood. The chain joins TRBV6-2 or TRBV6-3 to TRBJ2-1, with 8 bases that match TRBD2. The CDR3 DNA reads TGTGCCAGCGGCCGAGCGGGAGAGCATCACAATGAGCAGTTCTTC. It codes for CASGRAGEHHNEQFF.